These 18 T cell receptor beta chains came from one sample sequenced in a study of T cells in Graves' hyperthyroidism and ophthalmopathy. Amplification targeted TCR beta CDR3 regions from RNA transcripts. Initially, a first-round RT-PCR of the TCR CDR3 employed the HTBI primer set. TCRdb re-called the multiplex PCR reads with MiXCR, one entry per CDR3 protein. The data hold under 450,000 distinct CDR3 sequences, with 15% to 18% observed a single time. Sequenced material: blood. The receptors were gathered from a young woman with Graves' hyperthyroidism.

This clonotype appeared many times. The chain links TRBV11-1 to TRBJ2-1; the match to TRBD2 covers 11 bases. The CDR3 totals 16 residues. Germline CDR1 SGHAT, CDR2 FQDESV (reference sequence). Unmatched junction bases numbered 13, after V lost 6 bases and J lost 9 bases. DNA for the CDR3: TGTGCCAGCAGTCCCATTAGCGGGGGGGCCGGTAGTGAGCAGTTCTTC. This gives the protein CASSPISGGAGSEQFF.

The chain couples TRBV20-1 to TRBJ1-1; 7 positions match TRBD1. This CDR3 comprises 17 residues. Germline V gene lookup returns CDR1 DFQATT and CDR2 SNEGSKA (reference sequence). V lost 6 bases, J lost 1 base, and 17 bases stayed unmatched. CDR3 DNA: TGCAGTGCATCGAAACGCCAGTGGGGACAGTGGAACACTGAAGCTTTCTTT. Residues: CSASKRQWGQWNTEAFF.

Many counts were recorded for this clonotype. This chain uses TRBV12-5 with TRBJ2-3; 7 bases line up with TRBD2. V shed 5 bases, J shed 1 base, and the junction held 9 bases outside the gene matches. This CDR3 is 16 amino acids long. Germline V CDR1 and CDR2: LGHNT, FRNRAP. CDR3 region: CASGPGLGKGTDTQYF. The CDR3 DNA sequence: TGTGCTAGTGGTCCCGGACTAGGCAAGGGCACAGATACGCAGTATTTT.

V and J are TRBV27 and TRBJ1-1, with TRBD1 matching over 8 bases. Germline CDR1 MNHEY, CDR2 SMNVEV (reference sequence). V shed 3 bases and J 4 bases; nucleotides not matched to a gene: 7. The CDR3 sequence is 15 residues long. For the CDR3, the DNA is TGTGCCAGCAGTTTTTCAGGGGGCTACGGCACTGAAGCTTTCTTT. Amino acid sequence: CASSFSGGYGTEAFF.

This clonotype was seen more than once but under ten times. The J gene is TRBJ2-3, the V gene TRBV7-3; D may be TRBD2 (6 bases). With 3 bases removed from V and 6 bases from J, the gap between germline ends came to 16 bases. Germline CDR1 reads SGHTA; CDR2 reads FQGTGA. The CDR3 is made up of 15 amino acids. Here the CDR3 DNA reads TGTGCCAGCAGCTTCTCGGCGGAGGGAACCGATACGCAGTATTTT. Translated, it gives CASSFSAEGTDTQYF.

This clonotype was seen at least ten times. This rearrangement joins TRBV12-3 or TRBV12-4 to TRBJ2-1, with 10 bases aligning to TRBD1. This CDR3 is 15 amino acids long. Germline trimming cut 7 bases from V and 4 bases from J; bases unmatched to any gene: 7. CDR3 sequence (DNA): TGTGCCAGCACCTTGACAGGGGGCCCATACAATGAGCAGTTCTTC. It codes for CASTLTGGPYNEQFF.

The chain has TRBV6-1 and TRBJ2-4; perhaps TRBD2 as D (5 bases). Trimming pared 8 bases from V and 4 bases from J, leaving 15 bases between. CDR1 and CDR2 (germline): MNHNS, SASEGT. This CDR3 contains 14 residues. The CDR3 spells CASVKTDSKNIQYF. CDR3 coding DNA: TGTGCCAGCGTTAAAACGGACTCTAAAAACATTCAGTACTTC.

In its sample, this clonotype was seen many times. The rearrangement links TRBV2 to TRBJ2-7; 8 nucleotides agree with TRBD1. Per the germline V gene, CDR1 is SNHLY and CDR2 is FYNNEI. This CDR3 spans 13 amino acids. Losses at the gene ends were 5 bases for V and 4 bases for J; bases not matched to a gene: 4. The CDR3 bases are TGTGCCAGCAGTTCAGGGGGCGGATACGAGCAGTACTTC. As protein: CASSSGGGYEQYF.

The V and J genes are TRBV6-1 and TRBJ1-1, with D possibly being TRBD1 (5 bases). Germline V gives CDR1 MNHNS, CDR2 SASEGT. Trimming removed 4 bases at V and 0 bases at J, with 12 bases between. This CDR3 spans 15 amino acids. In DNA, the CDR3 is TGTGCCAGCAGTGGGGGGTGGCCGCTGAACACTGAAGCTTTCTTT. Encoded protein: CASSGGWPLNTEAFF.

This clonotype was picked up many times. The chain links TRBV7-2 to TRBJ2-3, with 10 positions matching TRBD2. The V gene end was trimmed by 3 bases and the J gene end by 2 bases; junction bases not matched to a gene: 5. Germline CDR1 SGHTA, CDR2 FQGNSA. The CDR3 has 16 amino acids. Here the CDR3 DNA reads TGTGCCAGCAGCTTCCTTGGACTAGCGGTCACAGATACGCAGTATTTT. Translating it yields CASSFLGLAVTDTQYF.

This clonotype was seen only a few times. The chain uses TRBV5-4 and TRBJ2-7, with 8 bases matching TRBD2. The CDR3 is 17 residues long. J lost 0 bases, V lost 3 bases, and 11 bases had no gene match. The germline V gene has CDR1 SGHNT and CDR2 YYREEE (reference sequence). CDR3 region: CASSSKTIAGSSYEQYF. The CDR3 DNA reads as TGTGCCAGCAGCTCCAAAACCATAGCGGGGAGCTCCTACGAGCAGTACTTC.

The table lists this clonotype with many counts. The CDR3 DNA sequence: TGTGCCAGCAGTCCGGGTGACACAGGGGTTGAAAAACTGTTTTTT. It yields the protein CASSPGDTGVEKLFF. This chain connects TRBV2 to TRBJ1-4; 7 positions match TRBD1. Germline V gene lookup returns CDR1 SNHLY and CDR2 FYNNEI. V dropped 5 bases and J dropped 7; count of bases not matched to a gene: 10. This CDR3 spans 15 amino acids.

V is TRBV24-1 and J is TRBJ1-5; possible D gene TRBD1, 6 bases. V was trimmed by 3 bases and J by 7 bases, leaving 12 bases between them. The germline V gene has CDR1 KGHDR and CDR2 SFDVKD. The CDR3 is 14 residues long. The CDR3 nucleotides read TGTGCCACCAGTGATGCCGCAGGGGAGCAGCCCCAGCATTTT. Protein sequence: CATSDAAGEQPQHF.

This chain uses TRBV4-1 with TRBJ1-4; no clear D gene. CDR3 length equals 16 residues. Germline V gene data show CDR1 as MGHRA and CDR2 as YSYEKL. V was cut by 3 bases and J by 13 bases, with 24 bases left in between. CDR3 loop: CASSQPVRGANLGLFF. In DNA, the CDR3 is TGCGCCAGCAGCCAGCCAGTACGGGGAGCCAATTTAGGACTGTTTTTT.

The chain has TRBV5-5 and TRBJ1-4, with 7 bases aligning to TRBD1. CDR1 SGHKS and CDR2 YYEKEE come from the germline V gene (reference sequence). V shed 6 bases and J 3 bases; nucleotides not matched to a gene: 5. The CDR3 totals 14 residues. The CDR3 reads CASTRGTANEKLFF. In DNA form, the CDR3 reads TGTGCCAGCACCCGAGGGACAGCTAATGAAAAACTGTTTTTT.

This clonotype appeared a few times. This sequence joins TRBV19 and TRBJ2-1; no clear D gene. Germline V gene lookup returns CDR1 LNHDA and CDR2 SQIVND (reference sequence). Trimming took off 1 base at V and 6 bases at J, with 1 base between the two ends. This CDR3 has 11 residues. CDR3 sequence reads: CASSIANEQFF. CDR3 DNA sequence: TGTGCCAGTAGTATAGCCAATGAGCAGTTCTTC. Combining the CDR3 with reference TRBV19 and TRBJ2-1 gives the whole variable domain DGGITQSPKYLFRKEGQNVTLSCEQNLNHDAMYWYRQDPGQGLRLIYYSQIVNDFQKGDIAEGYSVSREKKESFPLTVTSAQKNPTAFYLCASSIANEQFFGPGTRLTVL.

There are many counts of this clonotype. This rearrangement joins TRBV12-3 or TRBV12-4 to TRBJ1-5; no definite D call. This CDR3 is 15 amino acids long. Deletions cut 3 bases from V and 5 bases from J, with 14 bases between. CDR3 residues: CASSLQTFSHQPQHF. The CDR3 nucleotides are TGTGCCAGCAGTTTGCAGACTTTTTCTCATCAGCCCCAGCATTTT.

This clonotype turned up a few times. The CDR3 here is CASSYLGPGGNTIYF. The CDR3, as DNA: TGTGCCAGCAGTTACCTCGGCCCGGGGGGAAACACCATATATTTT. The chain couples TRBV6-5 to TRBJ1-3; D not resolved. The CDR3 covers 15 residues. Trimming left V 2 bases short and J 4 bases short, with 12 bases between. Germline loops: CDR1 MNHEY, CDR2 SVGAGI.